These T cell receptor beta chains were read from a single sample in a study of OX40 agonist ivuxolimab in advanced cancers. This table comes from immunoSEQ multiplex PCR, and its TCRdb copy is limited to in-frame clones, with some not included. Of tens of thousands of clones in the sample, approximately 80% were seen once. The sequences come from CD4+ or CD8+ T cells sorted from blood, collected in a trial of the OX40 agonist ivuxolimab. These receptor sequences come from an adult with an advanced solid tumor such as melanoma, head and neck, liver or kidney cancer. Both conserved end residues are part of each CDR3. A D gene is named only where the DNA matches it firmly. Clone size appears in some rows only: once, few, many, or a class for an expanded clone.

CDR3: CASSWPGQGNTEAFF
DNA: TGTGCCAGTAGTTGGCCGGGACAGGGGAATACTGAAGCTTTCTTT
J: TRBJ1-1
V: TRBV19
D: TRBD1
length: 15
size: .

CDR3: CASSRGQQIALQETQYF
DNA: TGCGCCAGCAGCCGGGGACAGCAAATCGCCCTCCAAGAGACCCAGTACTTC
J: TRBJ2-5
V: TRBV5-1
D: TRBD1
length: 17
size: .

CDR3: CASSRGRRGNEKLFF
DNA: TGTGCCAGCAGTAGAGGTAGGAGGGGGAATGAAAAACTGTTTTTT
J: TRBJ1-4
V: TRBV28
D: .
length: 15
size: .

CDR3: CASSPWTGKTYEQYF
DNA: TGTGCCAGCAGCCCTTGGACAGGCAAGACCTACGAGCAGTACTTC
J: TRBJ2-7
V: TRBV7-9
D: TRBD1
length: 15
size: few

CDR3: CASSPRTETGSPLHF
DNA: TGTGCCAGCTCACCCCGGACAGAGACCGGTTCACCCCTCCACTTT
J: TRBJ1-6
V: TRBV18
D: .
length: 15
size: .

CDR3: CASSSPRSGANVLTF
DNA: TGTGCCAGCAGTTCGCCCCGCTCTGGGGCCAACGTCCTGACTTTC
J: TRBJ2-6
V: TRBV6-5
D: .
length: 15
size: .

CDR3: CASSYMPLSYEQYF
DNA: TGTGCCAGCAGTTACATGCCCCTCTCCTACGAGCAGTACTTC
J: TRBJ2-7
V: TRBV6-6
D: .
length: 14
size: .

CDR3: CASSDLLAGGNEQFF
DNA: TGTGCCAGCAGCGATCTGCTAGCGGGGGGCAATGAGCAGTTCTTC
J: TRBJ2-1
V: TRBV9
D: TRBD2
length: 15
size: .

CDR3: CASSLGRPAGGLTDTQYF
DNA: TGTGCCAGCAGCTTAGGCCGGCCGGCGGGAGGTCTTACAGATACGCAGTATTTT
J: TRBJ2-3
V: TRBV7-9
D: TRBD2
length: 18
size: .

CDR3: CASSYGDSGNTIYF
DNA: TGTGCCAGCAGTTACGGCGACTCTGGAAACACCATATATTTT
J: TRBJ1-3
V: TRBV6-5
D: .
length: 14
size: .

CDR3: CASSQEQVQNYGYTF
DNA: TGCGCCAGCAGCCAAGAGCAGGTGCAGAACTATGGCTACACCTTC
J: TRBJ1-2
V: TRBV4-1
D: .
length: 15
size: .

CDR3: CASSSQLNTEYNEQFF
DNA: TGTGCCAGCAGCTCCCAACTCAATACGGAATACAATGAGCAGTTCTTC
J: TRBJ2-1
V: TRBV7-3
D: .
length: 16
size: .

CDR3: CASSATQGTGNTIYF
DNA: TGTGCCAGCAGTGCAACTCAGGGGACTGGAAACACCATATATTTT
J: TRBJ1-3
V: TRBV6-1
D: .
length: 15
size: .

CDR3: CASSQDRRGPQSTDTQYF
DNA: TGCGCCAGCAGCCAAGATCGGCGGGGGCCCCAAAGCACAGATACGCAGTATTTT
J: TRBJ2-3
V: TRBV4-1
D: .
length: 18
size: .

CDR3: CASSLGPRGSTDTQYF
DNA: TGTGCCAGCAGCTTGGGGCCGCGGGGAAGCACAGATACGCAGTATTTT
J: TRBJ2-3
V: TRBV5-4
D: .
length: 16
size: .

CDR3: CASSPPPPLSGTEAFF
DNA: TGTGCCAGCAGCCCACCCCCTCCTCTTAGTGGCACTGAAGCTTTCTTT
J: TRBJ1-1
V: TRBV9
D: .
length: 16
size: .

CDR3: CASGGPGGQGGKLFF
DNA: TGTGCCAGCGGGGGTCCAGGGGGCCAGGGAGGAAAACTGTTTTTT
J: TRBJ1-4
V: TRBV28
D: TRBD1
length: 15
size: .

CDR3: CASSPRGPDSGNTIYF
DNA: TGTGCCAGCAGTCCCCGGGGCCCGGACTCAGGAAACACCATATATTTT
J: TRBJ1-3
V: TRBV7-9
D: .
length: 16
size: medium-sized

CDR3: CASSLGVSISGNTIYF
DNA: TGTGCCAGCAGCTTAGGAGTCTCGATCTCTGGAAACACCATATATTTT
J: TRBJ1-3
V: TRBV7-9
D: .
length: 16
size: .

CDR3: CASSVQRASGANVLTF
DNA: TGTGCCAGCAGTGTACAGAGGGCCTCTGGGGCCAACGTCCTGACTTTC
J: TRBJ2-6
V: TRBV2
D: .
length: 16
size: .

CDR3: CASSVLGTGSYEQYF
DNA: TGTGCCAGCAGCGTCCTCGGGACAGGGAGCTACGAGCAGTACTTC
J: TRBJ2-7
V: TRBV9
D: TRBD1
length: 15
size: .

CDR3: CASSMATFNTGELFF
DNA: TGTGCCAGCAGCATGGCGACTTTTAACACCGGGGAGCTGTTTTTT
J: TRBJ2-2
V: TRBV5-4
D: .
length: 15
size: .

CDR3: CASSTWGSGYTF
DNA: TGTGCCAGCAGCACCTGGGGGTCCGGCTACACCTTC
J: TRBJ1-2
V: TRBV9
D: .
length: 12
size: .

CDR3: CASSRLRQQETQYF
DNA: TGTGCCAGCAGCCGATTACGACAGCAAGAGACCCAGTACTTC
J: TRBJ2-5
V: TRBV5-8
D: .
length: 14
size: .

CDR3: CASSARRTSGYNEQFF
DNA: TGTGCCAGCAGCGCGCGAAGGACTAGCGGGTACAATGAGCAGTTCTTC
J: TRBJ2-1
V: TRBV9
D: TRBD2
length: 16
size: once

CDR3: CASSLGLAGGRFGTDTQYF
DNA: TGCGCCAGCAGCTTGGGACTAGCGGGGGGTCGTTTTGGCACAGATACGCAGTATTTT
J: TRBJ2-3
V: TRBV5-1
D: TRBD2
length: 19
size: .

CDR3: CASSYNPAMNTEAFF
DNA: TGTGCCAGCAGTTACAATCCGGCGATGAACACTGAAGCTTTCTTT
J: TRBJ1-1
V: TRBV6-6
D: .
length: 15
size: .

CDR3: CASSTPSKRETQYF
DNA: TGTGCCAGCAGTACACCTTCTAAAAGAGAGACCCAGTACTTC
J: TRBJ2-5
V: TRBV28
D: .
length: 14
size: .

CDR3: CACRGAVEFF
DNA: TGTGCGTGTCGGGGGGCCGTAGAGTTCTTC
J: TRBJ2-1
V: TRBV30
D: .
length: 10
size: .

CDR3: CASKGLPERTEAFF
DNA: TGTGCCAGCAAGGGTCTTCCGGAGCGTACTGAAGCTTTCTTT
J: TRBJ1-1
V: TRBV27
D: .
length: 14
size: .

CDR3: CASSQLRTSGSYEQFF
DNA: TGTGCCAGCAGCCAACTACGGACTAGCGGGAGCTATGAGCAGTTCTTC
J: TRBJ2-1
V: TRBV4-2
D: TRBD2
length: 16
size: .

CDR3: CASSSVFSDIPYEQYF
DNA: TGTGCCAGCAGCTCCGTTTTTTCGGACATACCCTACGAGCAGTACTTC
J: TRBJ2-7
V: TRBV11-2
D: .
length: 16
size: .

CDR3: CASSDPTTGNYGYTF
DNA: TGTGCCAGCAGCGACCCTACGACAGGAAACTATGGCTACACCTTC
J: TRBJ1-2
V: TRBV6-1
D: .
length: 15
size: .

CDR3: CAYAGQGYDEQYF
DNA: TGTGCCTACGCGGGACAGGGTTACGACGAGCAGTACTTC
J: TRBJ2-7
V: TRBV30
D: TRBD1
length: 13
size: .

CDR3: CASSLQWQEQYF
DNA: TGTGCCAGCAGCTTGCAGTGGCAAGAGCAGTACTTC
J: TRBJ2-7
V: TRBV5-6
D: .
length: 12
size: .

CDR3: CAWSVPGDLGNTIYF
DNA: TGTGCCTGGAGTGTACCCGGGGATCTGGGAAACACCATATATTTT
J: TRBJ1-3
V: TRBV30
D: .
length: 15
size: .

CDR3: CASSRITNEKLFF
DNA: TGTGCCAGCTCACGAATAACTAATGAAAAACTGTTTTTT
J: TRBJ1-4
V: TRBV18
D: .
length: 13
size: .

CDR3: CASRGLAGVGEQYF
DNA: TGTGCCAGCAGGGGACTAGCGGGGGTGGGGGAGCAGTACTTC
J: TRBJ2-7
V: TRBV6-5
D: TRBD2
length: 14
size: .

CDR3: CASRGPYEYGYTF
DNA: TGTGCCAGCAGGGGGCCTTATGAATATGGCTACACCTTC
J: TRBJ1-2
V: TRBV6-1
D: .
length: 13
size: .

CDR3: CASSSPSRDRVYGYTF
DNA: TGTGCCAGCAGTTCCCCCTCGAGGGACAGGGTATATGGCTACACCTTC
J: TRBJ1-2
V: TRBV28
D: TRBD1
length: 16
size: .

CDR3: CASSSPEGGKTQYF
DNA: TGTGCCAGCAGTTCCCCCGAGGGGGGGAAGACCCAGTACTTC
J: TRBJ2-5
V: TRBV28
D: .
length: 14
size: .

CDR3: CASSLPNSYEQYF
DNA: TGTGCCAGCAGCCTCCCGAACTCCTACGAGCAGTACTTC
J: TRBJ2-7
V: TRBV28
D: .
length: 13
size: .

CDR3: CASSQGTGRDEAFF
DNA: TGTGCCAGCAGCCAAGGAACGGGGAGGGATGAAGCTTTCTTT
J: TRBJ1-1
V: TRBV11-3
D: .
length: 14
size: .

CDR3: CASSIEERERGVQFF
DNA: TGTGCCAGTAGTATAGAAGAACGGGAGCGGGGGGTGCAGTTCTTC
J: TRBJ2-1
V: TRBV19
D: TRBD2
length: 15
size: .

CDR3: CASSLARAGEQFF
DNA: TGTGCCAGCAGCTTAGCGAGGGCGGGTGAGCAGTTCTTC
J: TRBJ2-1
V: TRBV7-2
D: .
length: 13
size: .

CDR3: CASSRATGGQEKLFF
DNA: TGCGCCAGCAGCCGAGCCACAGGGGGGCAAGAAAAACTGTTTTTT
J: TRBJ1-4
V: TRBV4-3
D: TRBD1
length: 15
size: .

CDR3: CASSLRQGPYGYTF
DNA: TGCGCCAGCAGCCTAAGACAGGGCCCCTATGGCTACACCTTC
J: TRBJ1-2
V: TRBV5-1
D: TRBD1
length: 14
size: .

CDR3: CASGQGRLQETQYF
DNA: TGTGCCAGCGGCCAGGGGCGGCTCCAAGAGACCCAGTACTTC
J: TRBJ2-5
V: TRBV6-6
D: .
length: 14
size: .

CDR3: CASRRTGAFRNEQFF
DNA: TGTGCCAGCAGACGGACAGGGGCCTTTAGGAATGAGCAGTTCTTC
J: TRBJ2-1
V: TRBV7-8
D: TRBD1
length: 15
size: .

CDR3: CASSQGGSNQPQHF
DNA: TGTGCCAGCAGCCAGGGTGGAAGCAATCAGCCCCAGCATTTT
J: TRBJ1-5
V: TRBV7-9
D: .
length: 14
size: .

CDR3: CATSRDGQSTDTQYF
DNA: TGTGCCACCAGCAGAGATGGGCAGAGCACAGATACGCAGTATTTT
J: TRBJ2-3
V: TRBV15
D: .
length: 15
size: few

CDR3: CASRAPGLAGAADTQYF
DNA: TGTGCCAGCAGAGCTCCTGGACTAGCGGGGGCCGCAGATACGCAGTATTTT
J: TRBJ2-3
V: TRBV2
D: TRBD2
length: 17
size: .

CDR3: CSPEGRAGNQPQHF
DNA: TGCAGCCCCGAGGGGAGGGCGGGTAATCAGCCCCAGCATTTT
J: TRBJ1-5
V: TRBV29-1
D: .
length: 14
size: .

CDR3: CASSSASGTDTQYF
DNA: TGTGCCAGCAGTTCGGCTAGCGGCACAGATACGCAGTATTTT
J: TRBJ2-3
V: TRBV6-5
D: .
length: 14
size: .

CDR3: CAGRGQGRANEKLFF
DNA: TGTGCCGGTAGAGGACAGGGGAGGGCTAATGAAAAACTGTTTTTT
J: TRBJ1-4
V: TRBV6-1
D: TRBD1
length: 15
size: .

CDR3: CASRDTEAFF
DNA: TGTGCCAGCCGGGACACTGAAGCTTTCTTT
J: TRBJ1-1
V: TRBV27
D: .
length: 10
size: .